The rows below give T cell receptor beta chains drawn from one sample of a study of blood T cell repertoires in COVID-19. TCRdb's table, derived via immunoSEQ multiplex PCR, lists solely in-frame clones and lacks some. In the table there are 250,000 or so clones, 88% of which are singletons. Sequencing was performed on peripheral blood. The receptors come from a woman in her twenties or thirties with COVID-19, enrolled during active disease. CDR3s include the opening cysteine and the closing phenylalanine or tryptophan. Each record gives: clone size, V gene, D gene, CDR3 length, J gene, CDR3 protein, CDR3 DNA. D genes are given only for firm matches. Expanded clones get a size class; other rows say once, few or many, or leave the size out.

>.|TRBV11-1|TRBD1|14|TRBJ1-6
CASSQTGTISPLHF
TGTGCCAGCAGCCAGACAGGGACAATTTCACCCCTCCACTTT
>.|TRBV28|.|14|TRBJ1-1
CASSLELETVEAFF
TGTGCCAGCAGTTTAGAATTGGAGACGGTTGAAGCTTTCTTT
>.|TRBV7-2|TRBD2|18|TRBJ2-3
CASSLLSSSAGRTDTQYF
TGTGCCAGCAGCCTCCTCTCGTCTTCAGCGGGACGCACAGATACGCAGTATTTT
>once|TRBV3-1/TRBV3-2|.|16|TRBJ2-5
CASSQDRWGDTQTQYF
TGTGCCAGCAGCCAAGATAGATGGGGAGACACCCAGACCCAGTACTTC
>.|TRBV6-5|.|12|TRBJ2-5
CASRAPQETQYF
TGTGCCAGCAGGGCTCCTCAAGAGACCCAGTACTTC
>.|TRBV3-1/TRBV3-2|.|13|TRBJ2-5
CASSQTSQETQYF
TGTGCCAGCAGCCAGACTAGCCAAGAGACCCAGTACTTC
>.|TRBV28|.|15|TRBJ2-7
CASSNPGGDLYEQYF
TGTGCCAGCAGTAATCCGGGCGGGGATCTCTACGAGCAGTACTTC
>.|TRBV4-3|.|14|TRBJ2-2
CASSLNRETRELFF
TGCGCCAGCAGCCTGAACAGGGAGACCAGGGAGCTGTTTTTT
>.|TRBV5-6|TRBD2|19|TRBJ2-2
CASSPEVGLAGVDTGELFF
TGTGCCAGCAGCCCCGAGGTGGGACTAGCGGGAGTGGACACCGGGGAGCTGTTTTTT
>.|TRBV5-6|.|11|TRBJ2-1
CASSLYNEQFF
TGTGCCAGCAGCTTGTATAATGAGCAGTTCTTC
>.|TRBV15|TRBD2|23|TRBJ2-1
CATSRDFRPGGSSGRASYNEQFF
TGTGCCACCAGCAGAGATTTTAGACCCGGGGGCAGTAGCGGGAGGGCGTCCTACAATGAGCAGTTCTTC
>.|TRBV29-1|TRBD1|15|TRBJ2-7
CSVEDRKGAEYEQYF
TGCAGCGTTGAAGATCGGAAGGGGGCGGAGTACGAGCAGTACTTC
>.|TRBV9|TRBD1|15|TRBJ1-5
CASSGDGTANQPQHF
TGTGCCAGCAGCGGAGACGGGACAGCAAATCAGCCCCAGCATTTT
>.|TRBV19|TRBD2|16|TRBJ2-3
CASSLRTSSGTDTQYF
TGTGCCAGTAGCCTACGGACTAGCTCTGGCACAGATACGCAGTATTTT
>.|TRBV6-4|.|13|TRBJ2-2
CASSDSAAGELFF
TGTGCCAGCAGTGACTCGGCAGCCGGGGAGCTGTTTTTT
>.|TRBV2|TRBD1|18|TRBJ1-1
CASSGRVRQGTTNTEAFF
TGTGCCAGCAGTGGACGGGTTCGACAGGGAACGACGAACACTGAAGCTTTCTTT
>.|TRBV4-2|.|15|TRBJ2-1
CASSQAGGGSNEQFF
TGTGCCAGCAGCCAAGCAGGTGGCGGGTCCAATGAGCAGTTCTTC
>.|TRBV28|.|14|TRBJ1-2
CACRVTGPDLGYTF
TGTGCCTGCCGAGTGACAGGCCCCGACCTCGGCTACACCTTC
>few|TRBV4-3|.|15|TRBJ1-2
CASSQDAQGWYGYTF
TGCGCCAGCAGCCAAGACGCTCAGGGGTGGTATGGCTACACCTTC
>.|TRBV7-9|TRBD1|15|TRBJ1-4
CASSLGDRGNEKLFF
TGTGCCAGCAGCTTAGGGGACAGGGGTAATGAAAAACTGTTTTTT
>.|TRBV4-1|TRBD1|16|TRBJ1-1
CASSQETGVVNTEAFF
TGCGCCAGCAGCCAAGAGACAGGGGTGGTGAACACTGAAGCTTTCTTT
>.|TRBV7-2|TRBD2|15|TRBJ2-3
CASSLKAGGADTQYF
TGTGCCAGCAGCTTAAAAGCGGGGGGCGCAGATACGCAGTATTTT
>.|TRBV7-2|TRBD1|15|TRBJ1-6
CASSSRDRDNSPLHF
TGTGCCAGCAGCTCCCGGGACAGGGATAATTCACCCCTCCACTTT
>.|TRBV6-1|.|14|TRBJ2-1
CASSEARRQDEQFF
TGTGCCAGCAGTGAAGCCCGCCGACAGGATGAGCAGTTCTTC
>.|TRBV7-6|TRBD1|17|TRBJ1-3
CASSLEVGQGLGNTIYF
TGTGCCAGCAGCTTAGAAGTGGGACAGGGGTTGGGAAACACCATATATTTT
>.|TRBV6-2/TRBV6-3|TRBD1|16|TRBJ1-1
CASSYPETGENTEAFF
TGTGCCAGCAGTTACCCAGAAACAGGGGAGAACACTGAAGCTTTCTTT
>.|TRBV28|.|17|TRBJ2-6
CASRGEGGDSGANVLTF
TGTGCCAGCAGAGGAGAAGGGGGAGACTCTGGGGCCAACGTCCTGACTTTC
>.|TRBV18|TRBD2|16|TRBJ2-2
CASSPGRATNTGELFF
TGTGCCAGCTCACCGGGGAGGGCAACGAACACCGGGGAGCTGTTTTTT
>.|TRBV7-2|.|14|TRBJ2-7
CASSLSGLGYEQYF
TGTGCCAGCAGCTTATCGGGGTTGGGCTACGAGCAGTACTTC
>.|TRBV23-1|.|16|TRBJ1-2
CASSHRDTRLSYGYTF
TGCGCCAGCAGTCATCGGGACACCAGACTGTCCTATGGCTACACCTTC
>.|TRBV7-2|.|14|TRBJ1-2
CASSSGREDYGYTF
TGTGCCAGCAGTTCCGGCAGGGAGGACTATGGCTACACCTTC
>.|TRBV7-2|TRBD1|15|TRBJ2-5
CASSLVAGQGETQYF
TGTGCCAGCAGCTTAGTAGCGGGACAGGGGGAGACCCAGTACTTC
>.|TRBV6-5|.|15|TRBJ1-2
CASTMDSYRNYGYTF
TGTGCCAGCACCATGGACAGCTATCGTAACTATGGCTACACCTTC
>.|TRBV5-3|TRBD1|15|TRBJ1-1
CAKKDRGLKNTEAFF
TGTGCCAAAAAAGACAGGGGGCTCAAGAACACTGAAGCTTTCTTT
>.|TRBV19|.|16|TRBJ1-3
CASSHPPSGSGNTIYF
TGTGCCAGTAGCCACCCGCCCAGCGGCTCTGGAAACACCATATATTTT
>.|TRBV7-2|TRBD1|16|TRBJ2-7
CASSLANRGLSYEQYF
TGTGCCAGCAGCTTAGCCAACAGGGGGCTCTCCTACGAGCAGTACTTC
>.|TRBV12-3/TRBV12-4|.|12|TRBJ1-1
CASMVGATEAFF
TGTGCCAGCATGGTAGGGGCAACTGAAGCTTTCTTT
>once|TRBV12-2|.|12|TRBJ2-1
CASREGGGQQFF
TGTGCAAGCCGAGAAGGGGGTGGCCAGCAGTTCTTC
>.|TRBV2|.|12|TRBJ1-2
CASSESTDGYTF
TGTGCCAGCAGTGAGTCAACGGATGGCTACACCTTC